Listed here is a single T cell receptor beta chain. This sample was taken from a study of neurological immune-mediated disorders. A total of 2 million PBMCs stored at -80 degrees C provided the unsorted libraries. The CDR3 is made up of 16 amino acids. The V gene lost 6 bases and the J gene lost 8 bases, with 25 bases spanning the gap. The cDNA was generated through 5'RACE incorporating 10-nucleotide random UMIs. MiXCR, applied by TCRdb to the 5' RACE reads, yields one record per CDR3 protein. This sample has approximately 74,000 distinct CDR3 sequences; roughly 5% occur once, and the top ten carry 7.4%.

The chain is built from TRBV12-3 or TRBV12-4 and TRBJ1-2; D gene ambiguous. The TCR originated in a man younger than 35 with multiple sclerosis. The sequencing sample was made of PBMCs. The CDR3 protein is CASSPGSPPLYEGYTF. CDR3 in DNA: TGTGCCAGCAGCCCAGGTTCCCCTCCCCTCTATGAGGGCTACACCTTC.